The clone carrying this TCR beta chain turned up a few times. Its target is unknown. The sample originates from a study of T cell repertoires in cytomegalovirus infection. TCRdb reprocessed the reads with MiXCR, giving one entry per CDR3 protein. The repertoire includes roughly 700,000 distinct CDR3 sequences, 30% to 40% of them detected once, and roughly 18% sits in the top ten. Study-level results: The ex vivo response was dominated by HLA-C-restricted CMV-specific TCR beta clonotypes.

Germline CDR1 reads SGHTA; CDR2 reads FQGNSA. V dropped 5 bases and J dropped 1; count of bases not matched to a gene: 7. The CDR3 loop spans 16 amino acids. This sequence was found in a human donor in good health (CMV status not recorded). Some clones in this sample may be carry-over from other donors' samples. The sequencing used cultured PBMCs, collected from culture after CMV antigen stimulation. V is TRBV7-2 and J is TRBJ2-2, with 7 bases identical to TRBD1. CDR3 protein: CASSVRGLQNTGELFF. The CDR3 nucleotides are TGTGCCAGCAGCGTTAGGGGGCTACAGAACACCGGGGAGCTGTTTTTT.